These T cell receptor beta chains were read from a single sample in a study of long-term antiretroviral therapy in people with HIV. Assay used: immunoSEQ multiplex PCR; TCRdb lists only in-frame clones, some missing. The sample carries roughly 11,000 clones, 85% to 90% recorded once. The starting material was unsorted PBMCs, obtained 0.2 years before starting antiretroviral therapy. The receptor set was obtained from a woman aged 40 to 49 with HIV. The CDR3 runs from the conserved cysteine through the conserved F or W. The D gene is left open where the match is weak. Not every row has a clone size; where given, it reads once, few, many or a size class.

>TRBJ1-2|15|TRBV4-3|NA|TRBD1
TGCGCCAGCAGCCAGGGACAGGGCTCTAACTATGGCTACACCTTC
CASSQGQGSNYGYTF
>TRBJ1-2|13|TRBV6-5|NA|NA
TGTGCCAGTAGGTCGGACGGACCAGATGGCTACACCTTC
CASRSDGPDGYTF
>TRBJ1-2|15|TRBV2|NA|TRBD1
TGTGCCAGCAGTGTGGCTGGGACAGATAACTATGGCTACACCTTC
CASSVAGTDNYGYTF
>TRBJ1-2|15|TRBV7-3|NA|TRBD1
TGTGCCAGCAGCTTAACTCCTGGGACAGGCTATGGCTACACCTTC
CASSLTPGTGYGYTF
>TRBJ1-2|13|TRBV2|few|TRBD1
TGTGCCAGCAGTCCGGGACAGGGGGTCGGCTACACCTTC
CASSPGQGVGYTF
>TRBJ2-1|14|TRBV2|NA|NA
TGTGCCAGCAGTGAACAACCGCGGTACAATGAGCAGTTCTTC
CASSEQPRYNEQFF
>TRBJ2-7|16|TRBV28|NA|TRBD1
TGTGCCAGCAGTTTCCTCCCGGGACAGGGGGCCAAAGAGCAGTACTTC
CASSFLPGQGAKEQYF
>TRBJ1-2|16|TRBV6-1|NA|NA
TGTGCCAGCAGTGAACGACAGTACGCTTCTCCCTATGGCTACACCTTC
CASSERQYASPYGYTF
>TRBJ1-1|13|TRBV2|NA|NA
TGTGCCAGCATGGGGGAGAGGAACACTGAAGCTTTCTTT
CASMGERNTEAFF
>TRBJ1-4|15|TRBV27|NA|NA
TGTGCCAGCAGTTTATCGTGGACAACTAATGAAAAACTGTTTTTT
CASSLSWTTNEKLFF
>TRBJ2-3|17|TRBV7-8|NA|TRBD2
TGTGCCAGCAGCCCCGGGACTAGCGGGGGACTCACAGATACGCAGTATTTT
CASSPGTSGGLTDTQYF
>TRBJ1-4|16|TRBV4-1|NA|TRBD1
TGCGCCAGCAGCGAATCTCCGGGACAGTGGAATGAAAAACTGTTTTTT
CASSESPGQWNEKLFF
>TRBJ2-5|17|TRBV13|NA|NA
TGTGCCAGCAGCTCTAACACGGGGGCCGGACTTCAAGAGACCCAGTACTTC
CASSSNTGAGLQETQYF
>TRBJ1-3|18|TRBV10-3|NA|TRBD1
TGTGCCATCAGTGATCGGGTCTATCAGGGGGCCTCTGGAAACACCATATATTTT
CAISDRVYQGASGNTIYF
>TRBJ1-6|16|TRBV18|NA|TRBD1
TGTGCCAGCTCACTAAATCCCGGGACAGGGAGGTCACCCCTCCACTTT
CASSLNPGTGRSPLHF
>TRBJ2-7|15|TRBV13|NA|NA
TGTGCCAGCAGCCAGCGGGCGGGGAGCTCCTACGAGCAGTACTTC
CASSQRAGSSYEQYF
>TRBJ1-2|18|TRBV9|NA|TRBD1
TGTGCCAGCAGCGCGGCCGGGACAGGGGGCGTTGTAAACTATGGCTACACCTTC
CASSAAGTGGVVNYGYTF
>TRBJ1-1|14|TRBV9|NA|NA
TGTGCCAGCAGCGTAGCCCCAGGGAGGACTGAAGCTTTCTTT
CASSVAPGRTEAFF
>TRBJ2-1|13|TRBV9|NA|NA
TGTGCCAGCAGCGTATATTCAGGGTCCGAGCAGTTCTTC
CASSVYSGSEQFF
>TRBJ1-3|16|TRBV21-1|NA|NA
TGTGCCAGCAGCAGTGTCTTTCGATGGTCTGGAAACACCATATATTTT
CASSSVFRWSGNTIYF
>TRBJ2-7|14|TRBV11-2|few|NA
TGTGCCAGCAGCTTAGCAGGGATTGTGGACGAGCAGTACTTC
CASSLAGIVDEQYF
>TRBJ1-2|13|TRBV29-1|NA|NA
TGCAGCTCTGCCCCCGGGGGGTACTATGGCTACACCTTC
CSSAPGGYYGYTF
>TRBJ1-1|15|TRBV7-9|NA|TRBD1
TGTGCCAGCAGCTTAGGGCAGGGGGTAGGTACTGAAGCTTTCTTT
CASSLGQGVGTEAFF
>TRBJ2-5|15|TRBV29-1|NA|TRBD1
TGCAGCGTTGAAGATGGGGGACAGGAGCAAGAGACCCAGTACTTC
CSVEDGGQEQETQYF
>TRBJ1-2|14|TRBV30|once|TRBD1
TGTGCCTGGAGAGTAGGGACAGGGGTACATGGCTACACCTTC
CAWRVGTGVHGYTF
>TRBJ2-1|15|TRBV30|NA|TRBD2
TGTGCCTGGAGTGTATATAGCGGGGGGGCCAATGAGCAGTTCTTC
CAWSVYSGGANEQFF
>TRBJ1-4|15|TRBV5-6|NA|NA
TGTGCCAGCAGCTTGGATGGGGGCGCGTATGAAAAACTGTTTTTT
CASSLDGGAYEKLFF
>TRBJ1-1|13|TRBV19|NA|NA
TGTGCCAGTAGTATAGAAGGTGGCGGGCTCGCTTTCTTT
CASSIEGGGLAFF
>TRBJ2-1|13|TRBV25-1|NA|NA
TGTGCCAGCAGGCAGGGGGGACAGAATGAGCAGTTCTTC
CASRQGGQNEQFF